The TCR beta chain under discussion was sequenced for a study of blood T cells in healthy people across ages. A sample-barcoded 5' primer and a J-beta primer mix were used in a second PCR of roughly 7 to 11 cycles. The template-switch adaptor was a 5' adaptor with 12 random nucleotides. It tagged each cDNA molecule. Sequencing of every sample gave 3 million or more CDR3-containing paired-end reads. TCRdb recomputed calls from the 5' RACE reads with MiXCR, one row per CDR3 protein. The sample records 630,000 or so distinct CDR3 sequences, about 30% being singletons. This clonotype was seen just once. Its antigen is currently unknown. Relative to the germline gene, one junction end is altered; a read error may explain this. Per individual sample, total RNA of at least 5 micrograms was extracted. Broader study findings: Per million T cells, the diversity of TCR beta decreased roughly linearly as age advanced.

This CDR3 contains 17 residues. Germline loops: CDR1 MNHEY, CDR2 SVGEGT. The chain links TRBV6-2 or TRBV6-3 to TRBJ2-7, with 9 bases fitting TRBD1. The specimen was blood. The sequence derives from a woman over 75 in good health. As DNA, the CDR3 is TGTGTCAGCAGTCCCTTATCCGGGACAGGGCCCTACAATGAGCAGTACTTC. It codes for CVSSPLSGTGPYNEQYF.